This is a list of T cell receptor beta chains from one sample in a study of technical replicates of blood from several donors. Assay: immunoSEQ multiplex PCR; the TCRdb copy retains only in-frame clones and omits some. Of approximately 79,000 clones in the sample, 96% were seen once. What was sequenced was T cells isolated from PBMCs. Receptor source: a human donor in good health. Both conserved end residues are part of each CDR3. A D gene is named only where the DNA matches it firmly. Some rows have no size entry. The others give once, few or many, or a class for an expanded clone.

DNA: TGTGCCAGTAGTATTTTCCGGGAGCGATACAATGAGCAGTTCTTC; CDR3: CASSIFRERYNEQFF; size: once; D: -; V: TRBV19; J: TRBJ2-1
DNA: TGTGCCAGCAGCTTAGTGCTAGCCTCCTACAATGAGCAGTTCTTC; CDR3: CASSLVLASYNEQFF; size: -; D: -; V: TRBV7-6; J: TRBJ2-1
DNA: TGTGCCAGCACCGGACTAGGCTATACAGATACGCAGTATTTT; CDR3: CASTGLGYTDTQYF; size: few; D: TRBD2; V: TRBV6-5; J: TRBJ2-3
DNA: TGTGCCAGCAGCTCCGTTATCACTGAAGCTTTCTTT; CDR3: CASSSVITEAFF; size: -; D: -; V: TRBV7-8; J: TRBJ1-1
DNA: TGTGCCAGCAAGGCCCGGGACTTCTACGAGCAGTACTTC; CDR3: CASKARDFYEQYF; size: -; D: -; V: TRBV7-2; J: TRBJ2-7
DNA: TGTGCCAGCACCACGCGGGAGATCGATGAGCAGTTCTTC; CDR3: CASTTREIDEQFF; size: -; D: TRBD2; V: TRBV2; J: TRBJ2-1
DNA: TGTGCCAGCAGCTCTCAAGGAGGGGGGGGCAATCAGCCCCAGCATTTT; CDR3: CASSSQGGGGNQPQHF; size: -; D: -; V: TRBV13; J: TRBJ1-5
DNA: TGTGCCACTTCCCAGACTAGCGGACACTACGAGCAGTACTTC; CDR3: CATSQTSGHYEQYF; size: -; D: TRBD2; V: TRBV28; J: TRBJ2-7
DNA: TGCGCCAGCAGCGTCGGGACAGGCCGTGGGCAGCCCCAGCATTTT; CDR3: CASSVGTGRGQPQHF; size: -; D: TRBD1; V: TRBV5-1; J: TRBJ1-5
DNA: TGTGCCAGCAGTGAACTAACAGGGGACGGCTACACCTTC; CDR3: CASSELTGDGYTF; size: -; D: TRBD1; V: TRBV2; J: TRBJ1-2
DNA: TGTGCCAGCAGCTTAGGGACCGGGACAGGGAGTGAGCAGTACTTC; CDR3: CASSLGTGTGSEQYF; size: -; D: TRBD1; V: TRBV11-2; J: TRBJ2-7
DNA: TGTGCCATCAGTGAAGGACAGGGGGCAAGCAATCAGCCCCAGCATTTT; CDR3: CAISEGQGASNQPQHF; size: once; D: TRBD1; V: TRBV10-3; J: TRBJ1-5
DNA: TGTGCCATGAGTGCAGGGACTAGCGGGAGGTTCTCCTACGAGCAGTACTTC; CDR3: CAMSAGTSGRFSYEQYF; size: -; D: TRBD2; V: TRBV10-3; J: TRBJ2-7
DNA: TGTGCCAGCTCACCATCAACACTAAATGAAAAACTGTTTTTT; CDR3: CASSPSTLNEKLFF; size: -; D: -; V: TRBV18; J: TRBJ1-4
DNA: TGTGCCAGCAGTTACCGGGGGGGCTATCAGCCCCAGCATTTT; CDR3: CASSYRGGYQPQHF; size: -; D: -; V: TRBV6-5; J: TRBJ1-5
DNA: TGTGCCAGCAGCGGACCCGGGGGGAATGAGCAGTTCTTC; CDR3: CASSGPGGNEQFF; size: -; D: TRBD2; V: TRBV27; J: TRBJ2-1
DNA: TGTGCCAGCAGCGTAGAGGCGCGGTACCAAGAGACCCAGTACTTC; CDR3: CASSVEARYQETQYF; size: once; D: -; V: TRBV9; J: TRBJ2-5
DNA: TGTGCCAGCAGCTTTAGAGGGTATGGAAACACCATATATTTT; CDR3: CASSFRGYGNTIYF; size: -; D: -; V: TRBV11-2; J: TRBJ1-3
DNA: TGTGCCAGCAGCCAGGGACAGAATGAAAAACTGTTTTTT; CDR3: CASSQGQNEKLFF; size: -; D: TRBD1; V: TRBV7-9; J: TRBJ1-4
DNA: TGTGCCAGCAGTTTTGCGAGCTCTGGAAACACCATATATTTT; CDR3: CASSFASSGNTIYF; size: -; D: -; V: TRBV27; J: TRBJ1-3
DNA: TGTGCCAGCAGTGACTCAGCGGGAGCTCGAGAGACCCAGTACTTC; CDR3: CASSDSAGARETQYF; size: -; D: TRBD2; V: TRBV13; J: TRBJ2-5
DNA: TGTGCCAGCAGATGGGACAGGAATTCCTACGAGCAGTACTTC; CDR3: CASRWDRNSYEQYF; size: -; D: TRBD1; V: TRBV7-2; J: TRBJ2-7
DNA: TGTGCCAGCGGAAGACTAGCGAGATCGGGCACCGGGGAGCTGTTTTTT; CDR3: CASGRLARSGTGELFF; size: once; D: TRBD2; V: TRBV11-2; J: TRBJ2-2
DNA: TGTGCTAGCAGCTTAGGAACAGGTGGCGATACGCAGTATTTT; CDR3: CASSLGTGGDTQYF; size: -; D: -; V: TRBV7-7; J: TRBJ2-3
DNA: TGTGCCAGCAGCCCCGGGGTTAGGTTGACTAGCAATGAGCAGTTCTTC; CDR3: CASSPGVRLTSNEQFF; size: -; D: -; V: TRBV14; J: TRBJ2-1
DNA: TGTGCCAGCAGTTCCCCACAGGGGACGGGCTATGGCTACACCTTC; CDR3: CASSSPQGTGYGYTF; size: -; D: TRBD1; V: TRBV27; J: TRBJ1-2
DNA: TGCGCCAGCAGCCCCGGGACTAGCGCTTACAATGAGCAGTTCTTC; CDR3: CASSPGTSAYNEQFF; size: once; D: TRBD2; V: TRBV5-1; J: TRBJ2-1
DNA: TGTGCCAGCAGCTTCGTAGCAGACGGGGGGGAAAAACTGTTTTTT; CDR3: CASSFVADGGEKLFF; size: -; D: -; V: TRBV5-6; J: TRBJ1-4
DNA: TGTGCCAGCAGCCAAGGGGGAGGGCGGGAGGAGACCCAGTACTTC; CDR3: CASSQGGGREETQYF; size: -; D: TRBD2; V: TRBV4-2; J: TRBJ2-5
DNA: TGCGCCAGCAGCTTGGGACACATGTACCAAGAGACCCAGTACTTC; CDR3: CASSLGHMYQETQYF; size: -; D: -; V: TRBV5-1; J: TRBJ2-5
DNA: TGTGCCAGCAGCCCCCACGGAGCGGGAGTGTACGAGCAGTACTTC; CDR3: CASSPHGAGVYEQYF; size: once; D: TRBD2; V: TRBV4-2; J: TRBJ2-7
DNA: TGTGCCAGCAGCTCCCCTTTTGGACATCTTGATGAGGTCAATGAGCAGTTCTTC; CDR3: CASSSPFGHLDEVNEQFF; size: -; D: -; V: TRBV11-3; J: TRBJ2-1
DNA: TGTGCCAGCAGTGAGAAAGAGACCCAGTACTTC; CDR3: CASSEKETQYF; size: -; D: -; V: TRBV6-6; J: TRBJ2-5
DNA: TGTGCCAGCAGCTTATCGTCAGCGGGCGAGCAGTACTTC; CDR3: CASSLSSAGEQYF; size: once; D: -; V: TRBV7-8; J: TRBJ2-7
DNA: TGCGCCAGCAGCTTGGGACTAGCGGGAGGGCCGTTCTACGAGCAGTACTTC; CDR3: CASSLGLAGGPFYEQYF; size: -; D: TRBD2; V: TRBV5-1; J: TRBJ2-7
DNA: TGTGCCAGCAGTTACTCGATTCCGGGGTTCGCAGATACGCAGTATTTT; CDR3: CASSYSIPGFADTQYF; size: -; D: -; V: TRBV6-5; J: TRBJ2-3
DNA: TGTGCCAGCAGTGATCGGGGTTGGGGCAATCAGCCCCAGCATTTT; CDR3: CASSDRGWGNQPQHF; size: once; D: -; V: TRBV6-4; J: TRBJ1-5
DNA: TGTGCCTGGAGTGTAGGACTTGCACAAGAGACCCAGTACTTC; CDR3: CAWSVGLAQETQYF; size: once; D: -; V: TRBV30; J: TRBJ2-5
DNA: TGCGCCAGCAGCTTTGGGTCTAGCGGGGGCACAGATACGCAGTATTTT; CDR3: CASSFGSSGGTDTQYF; size: -; D: TRBD2; V: TRBV5-1; J: TRBJ2-3
DNA: TGTGCCAGCAGGAGGAACACTGAAGCTTTCTTT; CDR3: CASRRNTEAFF; size: -; D: -; V: TRBV6-5; J: TRBJ1-1
DNA: TGTGCCAGCAGCTTAGCTCCGACTAGCGGCTATGAGCAGTTCTTC; CDR3: CASSLAPTSGYEQFF; size: -; D: TRBD2; V: TRBV7-2; J: TRBJ2-1
DNA: TGCGCCAGCAGCCAAAGGGGGGGAAGGGAGACCCAGTACTTC; CDR3: CASSQRGGRETQYF; size: -; D: -; V: TRBV4-1; J: TRBJ2-5
DNA: TGTGCCAGCAGTTTAGGACAGGGGAGGAAGCCCCAGCATTTT; CDR3: CASSLGQGRKPQHF; size: -; D: TRBD1; V: TRBV6-6; J: TRBJ1-5
DNA: TGCGCCTACCTAGGGACAGGGAATCAGCCCCAGCATTTT; CDR3: CAYLGTGNQPQHF; size: few; D: TRBD1; V: TRBV10-1; J: TRBJ1-5
DNA: TGTGCCAGCAGCAGACGGGACAGGGGGTATGGCTACACCTTC; CDR3: CASSRRDRGYGYTF; size: -; D: TRBD1; V: TRBV7-8; J: TRBJ1-2
DNA: TGTGCCAGCAGCGTAGACCTTAGGGGCAATGAGCAGTTCTTC; CDR3: CASSVDLRGNEQFF; size: -; D: -; V: TRBV9; J: TRBJ2-1
DNA: TGTGCCAGCAGTTTAAAGAGAGAGACCCAGTACTTC; CDR3: CASSLKRETQYF; size: -; D: -; V: TRBV28; J: TRBJ2-5
DNA: TGTGCCAGCAGCTTAGGCCGGGAGTGGGATGAGCAGTTCTTC; CDR3: CASSLGREWDEQFF; size: once; D: -; V: TRBV7-6; J: TRBJ2-1
DNA: TGTGCCACCAGAGGGGACATGAACACTGAAGCTTTCTTT; CDR3: CATRGDMNTEAFF; size: -; D: -; V: TRBV15; J: TRBJ1-1
DNA: TGTGCCAGCTCACTGGCAGGGGGCTACGAGCAGTACTTC; CDR3: CASSLAGGYEQYF; size: -; D: TRBD1; V: TRBV18; J: TRBJ2-7
DNA: TGTGCCAGCAGTGATGAGTTGGGGGGGACTGAGCAGTTCTTC; CDR3: CASSDELGGTEQFF; size: -; D: TRBD2; V: TRBV6-4; J: TRBJ2-1
DNA: TGCGCCAGCAGCTTGCCGTCGGGGGAGACCCAGTACTTC; CDR3: CASSLPSGETQYF; size: -; D: -; V: TRBV5-1; J: TRBJ2-5
DNA: TGTGCCAGCAGTGAAGCGAGCCTCAAGGGGTACGAGCAGTACTTC; CDR3: CASSEASLKGYEQYF; size: once; D: -; V: TRBV6-1; J: TRBJ2-7
DNA: TGCAGCGTTGAAGAGCGGGGGGGGCCAGATACGCAGTATTTT; CDR3: CSVEERGGPDTQYF; size: -; D: TRBD2; V: TRBV29-1; J: TRBJ2-3
DNA: TGTGCCAGCAGCCTACTACAGGACGGTTATCAGCCCCAGCATTTT; CDR3: CASSLLQDGYQPQHF; size: -; D: -; V: TRBV4-2; J: TRBJ1-5